What follows describes a single T cell receptor (beta chain). What it binds is unknown. These data belong to a study of cytomegalovirus exposure and HLA in healthy donors. Findings and limits, study-wide: In vitro assays verified that three CMV-associated chains recognized CMV antigens specifically.

Deletions cut 6 bases from V and 3 bases from J, with 12 bases between. Germline lookup yields CDR1 MNHEY and CDR2 SVGAGI. This CDR3 has 14 residues. TCRdb's copy holds only in-frame clones and misses some; the assay was immunoSEQ multiplex PCR. The sample consists of approximately 100,000 clones, 88% of them appearing once. This sequence was found in a woman in her late teens or twenties in good health and CMV-seronegative. The sequencing sample was made of PBMCs. The chain is built from TRBV6-5 and TRBJ2-1; D gene ambiguous. The CDR3 here is CASRRQPFYNEQFF. The CDR3 DNA sequence: TGTGCCAGCAGGAGGCAGCCCTTCTACAATGAGCAGTTCTTC.